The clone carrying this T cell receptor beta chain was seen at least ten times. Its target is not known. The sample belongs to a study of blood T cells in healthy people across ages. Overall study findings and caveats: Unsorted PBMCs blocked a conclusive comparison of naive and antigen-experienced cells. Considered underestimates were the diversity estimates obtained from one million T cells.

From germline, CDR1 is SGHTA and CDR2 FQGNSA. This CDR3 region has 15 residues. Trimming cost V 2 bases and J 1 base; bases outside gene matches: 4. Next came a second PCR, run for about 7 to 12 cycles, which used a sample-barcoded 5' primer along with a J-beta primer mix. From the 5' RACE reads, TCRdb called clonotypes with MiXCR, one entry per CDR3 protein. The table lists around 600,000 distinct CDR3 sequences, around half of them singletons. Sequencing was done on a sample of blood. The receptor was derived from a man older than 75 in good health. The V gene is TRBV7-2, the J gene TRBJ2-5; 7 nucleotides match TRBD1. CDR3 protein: CASSLHGQVQETQYF. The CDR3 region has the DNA TGTGCCAGCAGCTTACATGGACAGGTCCAAGAGACCCAGTACTTC.